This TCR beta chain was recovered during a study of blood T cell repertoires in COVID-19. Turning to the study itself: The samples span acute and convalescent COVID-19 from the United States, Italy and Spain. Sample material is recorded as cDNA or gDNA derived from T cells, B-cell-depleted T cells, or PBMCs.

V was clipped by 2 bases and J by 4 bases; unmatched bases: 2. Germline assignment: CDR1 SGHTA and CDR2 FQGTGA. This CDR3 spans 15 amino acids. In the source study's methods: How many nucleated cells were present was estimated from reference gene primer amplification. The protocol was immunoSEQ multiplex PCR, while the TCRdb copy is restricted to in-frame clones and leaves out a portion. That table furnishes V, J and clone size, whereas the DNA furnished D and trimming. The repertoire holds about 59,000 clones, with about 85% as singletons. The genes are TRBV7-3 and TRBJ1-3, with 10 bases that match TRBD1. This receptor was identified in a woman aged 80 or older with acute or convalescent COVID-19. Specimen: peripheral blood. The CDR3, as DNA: TGTGCCAGCAGCTTATCGGGACAGGGGGGAAACACCATATATTTT. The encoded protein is CASSLSGQGGNTIYF.